The 15 T cell receptor beta chains presented below share a single source sample, sequenced in a study of T-cell memory formation after mild COVID-19 (dated by TCRdb to 2020 to 2022). Receptors were amplified or captured by 5' RACE. Sequenced on an Illumina NovaSeq 6000. In-frame beta chains were kept once TCRdb had trimmed the public reads at Q25 with fastp and called clones with MiXCR. A single entry per CDR3 protein holds the most common genes and DNA from its merged rows. Present in this sample are around 390,000 distinct CDR3 sequences, more than 15% of which were seen just once. About 22% of the sample is in the top ten clones. Sequencing input: PBMCs or a T cell subset sorted from them (not recorded which). These receptor sequences come from a man in his late teens or twenties who had mild COVID-19 (a few samples of this study predate the infection). The sample titles of this study are shuffled in the database, so cell type and time point are left out; the donor was told from shared clones.

This clonotype was counted between two and nine times. The rearrangement joins TRBV6-5 to TRBJ1-2, with a weak D call TRBD1 (5 bases). Germline values: CDR1 MNHEY, CDR2 SVGAGI. V was pared by 3 bases and J by 6 bases, with 11 bases between. The CDR3 totals 13 residues. DNA for the CDR3: TGTGCCAGCAGTTATGCAGGGAGCAATGGCTACACCTTC. It translates to CASSYAGSNGYTF.

V usage is TRBV5-1 and J usage is TRBJ2-1; 9 bases agree with TRBD1. Per germline, CDR1 SGHRS and CDR2 YFSETQ. The CDR3 runs 13 residues. V shed 6 bases, J shed 8 bases, and the junction held 6 bases outside the gene matches. This CDR3 is CASKGTGIDEQFF. As DNA, the CDR3 is TGCGCCAGCAAAGGGACAGGGATCGATGAGCAGTTCTTC.

J is TRBJ1-2 and V is TRBV5-1; 7 nucleotides align to TRBD1. The CDR3 totals 14 residues. CDR1 is SGHRS, CDR2 YFSETQ, per germline. Losses at the gene ends were 5 bases for V and 3 bases for J; bases not matched to a gene: 7. The CDR3 coding sequence is TGCGCCAGCAGAAGTTGGACAGGTGACTATGGCTACACCTTC. Translation: CASRSWTGDYGYTF.

The genes are TRBV29-1 and TRBJ1-2, with 11 bases fitting TRBD1. This CDR3 contains 12 residues. The V and J ends lost 2 bases and 8 bases, in that order; junction bases with no gene match: 1. Germline CDR1 SQVTM, CDR2 ANQGSEA. CDR3 nucleotides: TGCAGCGTTGAACGGACAGGGGGCGGCTACACCTTC. This translates into CSVERTGGGYTF.

DNA of the CDR3: TGTGCCAGCAGCCCCAGGGTAGCGAACGAGCAGTACTTC. It specifies CASSPRVANEQYF. The chain is built from TRBV27 and TRBJ2-7; either TRBD1 or TRBD2 may supply D (5 bases each). The CDR3 is 13 amino acids. CDR1 is MNHEY and CDR2 is SMNVEV in the germline V gene (reference sequence). V lost 6 bases to trimming and J lost 5 bases, with 14 bases between them.

This chain uses TRBV7-9 with TRBJ2-1; D unclear. The CDR3 runs 13 residues. Deletions cut 5 bases from V and 9 bases from J, with 14 bases between. The germline V gene encodes CDR1 SEHNR and CDR2 FQNEAQ (reference sequence). The CDR3 is CASSRSGDVEQFF. CDR3 in DNA: TGTGCCAGCAGCCGCTCGGGCGACGTTGAGCAGTTCTTC.

The chain combines TRBV12-3 or TRBV12-4 with TRBJ1-2, with D perhaps matching TRBD1 (5 bases). The V end lost 6 bases, the J end lost 5 bases, and 13 bases lay between the germline ends. The CDR3 extends over 13 amino acids. This chain's CDR3 is CASSADSSYGYTF. The CDR3 nucleotides are TGTGCCAGCAGCGCAGACAGCTCTTATGGCTACACCTTC.

This clonotype was seen a handful of times. The gene calls are TRBV4-1 and TRBJ2-5, with D uncertain. Germline CDR1 MGHRA, CDR2 YSYEKL. The V end lost 5 bases, the J end lost 5 bases, and 9 bases lay between the germline ends. The CDR3 is 12 amino acids. The CDR3 here is CASSKPFETQYF. In DNA form, the CDR3 reads TGCGCCAGCAGCAAACCCTTCGAGACCCAGTACTTC.

This clonotype was seen only a few times. This chain connects TRBV7-3 to TRBJ2-2; 9 bases map to TRBD1. The CDR3 has 17 amino acids. V was clipped by 3 bases and J by 0 bases; unmatched bases: 5. Germline CDR1 and CDR2: SGHTA and FQGTGA. The CDR3, as DNA: TGTGCCAGCAGCTTCGATGACAGGGGGACGAACACCGGGGAGCTGTTTTTT. The encoded protein is CASSFDDRGTNTGELFF.

The sample holds a few counts of this clonotype. The chain has TRBV7-2 and TRBJ2-7; D unresolved. V dropped 0 bases and J dropped 1 base, with 4 bases sitting between them. CDR1 and CDR2 from the germline V gene are SGHTA and FQGNSA. The CDR3 runs to 13 residues. CDR3 sequence reads: CASSLARSYEQYV. The CDR3 bases are TGTGCCAGCAGCTTAGCAAGATCCTACGAGCAGTACGTC.

This clonotype was recorded only once. Here the CDR3 DNA reads TGTGCCAGCAGTGAAGCTGTCAGGGAACTCTACGAGCAGTACTTC. As protein: CASSEAVRELYEQYF. V is TRBV6-1 and J is TRBJ2-7; D possibly corresponds to TRBD1 (5 bases). Germline V gene data show CDR1 as MNHNS and CDR2 as SASEGT. Trimming removed 0 bases at V and 3 bases at J, with 12 bases between. The length of the CDR3 is 15 residues.

CDR3 in amino acids: CATATQNTGELFF. The CDR3 DNA follows: TGTGCCACCGCGACCCAGAACACCGGGGAGCTGTTTTTT. The rearrangement uses TRBV6-6 and TRBJ2-2; D uncertain. V lost 10 bases and J 1 base, leaving 10 bases between the germline ends. The length of the CDR3 is 13 residues. CDR1 is MNHNY, CDR2 SVGAGI, per germline (reference sequence).

This rearrangement joins TRBV7-9 to TRBJ2-7; a weak D match, TRBD2 (5 bases). This CDR3 has 13 residues. V dropped 7 bases and J dropped 3 bases, with 13 bases sitting between them. Germline V lookup: CDR1 SEHNR, CDR2 FQNEAQ (reference sequence). The CDR3 here is CASNRDRSYEQYF. CDR3 nucleotides: TGTGCCAGCAACCGGGATCGGAGCTACGAGCAGTACTTC.

The V call is TRBV12-5, the J call TRBJ2-1; 12 bases align to TRBD2. Germline-derived CDR1 and CDR2 are LGHNT and FRNRAP. The CDR3 has 16 residues. Unmatched junction bases numbered 7, after V lost 6 bases and J lost 4 bases. The CDR3 spells CASGTPGTSGYNEQFF. DNA of the CDR3: TGTGCTAGTGGGACACCCGGGACTAGCGGGTACAATGAGCAGTTCTTC.

The table lists this clonotype with a few counts. This chain connects TRBV6-2 or TRBV6-3 to TRBJ1-2; 8 bases map to TRBD1. V lost 5 bases to trimming and J lost 2 bases; unmatched junction nucleotides: 4. In germline, CDR1 is MNHEY, CDR2 SVGEGT. The CDR3 is 14 amino acids. CDR3 nucleotides: TGTGCCAGCAGTACCAGGACAGGGAACTATGGCTACACCTTC. Translation: CASSTRTGNYGYTF.